These 31 T cell receptor beta chains originate from one sample sequenced in a study of cytomegalovirus exposure and HLA in healthy donors. 60 Vbeta and 13 Jbeta primers were used in PCR. Repertoires were generated with immunoSEQ multiplex PCR, while TCRdb's copy carries only in-frame clones and drops some. The repertoire holds about 62,000 clones, approximately 80% seen once, with less than 3% in the top ten. The sample was PBMCs. The receptor source for this set is a woman younger than 45 in good health and CMV-seronegative.

V is TRBV19 and J is TRBJ2-6; D not resolved. Trimming shortened V by 1 base and J by 4 bases, and 8 bases separated the two germline ends. This CDR3 region has 15 residues. CDR1 is LNHDA, CDR2 SQIVND, per germline (reference sequence). The CDR3 DNA reads TGTGCCAGTAGTATAGCCAGTTTAGGGGCCAACGTCCTGACTTTC. Its translation: CASSIASLGANVLTF. The full variable domain, completed using reference TRBV19 and TRBJ2-6, is DGGITQSPKYLFRKEGQNVTLSCEQNLNHDAMYWYRQDPGQGLRLIYYSQIVNDFQKGDIAEGYSVSREKKESFPLTVTSAQKNPTAFYLCASSIASLGANVLTFGAGSRLTVL.

The CDR3 DNA follows: TGTGCCAGCAGCTTAGCCCCCACCCCCGGCGGCAATGAGCAGTTCTTC. Translation gives CASSLAPTPGGNEQFF. The chain recombines TRBV7-9 with TRBJ2-1; D not resolved. V was cut by 0 bases and J by 6 bases, with 15 bases left in between. CDR1 is SEHNR, CDR2 FQNEAQ, per germline (reference sequence). The CDR3 totals 16 residues.

As to this clone: At one of its ends the junction is not consistent with the germline gene, which may arise from a read error. This chain joins TRBV6-5 and TRBJ2-1, with 13 bases that match TRBD2. The CDR3 spans 13 residues. CDR1 is MNHEY and CDR2 is SVGAGI in the germline V gene. For the CDR3, the DNA is TGTGCCAGCAGCCCACTAGCGGGGGGGCCACAGATCTTC. Translating it yields CASSPLAGGPQIF.

This clone was seen more than once but under ten times. This chain links TRBV19 with TRBJ2-3, with 7 nucleotides matching TRBD2. With 3 bases clipped from V and 1 base from J, the junction kept 7 bases outside the gene matches. The CDR3 has 16 residues. Germline loops: CDR1 LNHDA, CDR2 SQIVND (reference sequence). CDR3 sequence: CASSMEWDYGTDTQYF. The CDR3 DNA reads TGTGCCAGTAGTATGGAGTGGGACTACGGCACAGATACGCAGTATTTT.

This chain uses TRBV19 with TRBJ1-6; no clear D. Germline values: CDR1 LNHDA, CDR2 SQIVND (reference sequence). V shed 6 bases and J shed 7 bases, with 16 bases lying between them. The CDR3 consists of 15 residues. The CDR3 DNA sequence: TGTGCCAGTAGGCCTGGACCCCCGGGAAATTCACCCCTCCACTTT. Amino acids: CASRPGPPGNSPLHF.

The chain uses TRBV5-5 and TRBJ1-6; 10 nucleotides agree with TRBD1. With 0 bases clipped from V and 14 bases from J, the junction kept 8 bases outside the gene matches. CDR3 length: 15 amino acids. Per the germline V gene, CDR1 is SGHKS and CDR2 is YYEKEE (reference sequence). CDR3 sequence: CASSLEGTGVSSLHF. DNA of the CDR3: TGTGCCAGCAGCTTGGAGGGGACAGGGGTTTCTTCCCTCCACTTT.

The genes are TRBV6-1 and TRBJ1-1; a possible D gene is TRBD1 (5 bases). The CDR3 consists of 14 residues. Trimming shortened V by 3 bases and J by 4 bases, and 12 bases separated the two germline ends. Germline V gene data show CDR1 as MNHNS and CDR2 as SASEGT. CDR3 region: CASSDVARGTEAFF. The CDR3 region has the DNA TGTGCCAGCAGTGACGTTGCAAGGGGCACTGAAGCTTTCTTT.

The chain combines TRBV5-1 with TRBJ2-3; tentative D call: TRBD2 (6 bases). CDR3 size: 16 residues. The ends were cut back, 6 bases at V and 3 bases at J, with 20 bases in the middle. The germline V gene encodes CDR1 SGHRS and CDR2 YFSETQ. The chain's CDR3 is CASIYGNGGQTDTQYF. DNA of the CDR3: TGCGCCAGCATCTATGGGAACGGGGGTCAGACAGATACGCAGTATTTT. Based on the CDR3 plus reference TRBV5-1 and TRBJ2-3, the full variable domain is KAGVTQTPRYLIKTRGQQVTLSCSPISGHRSVSWYQQTPGQGLQFLFEYFSETQRNKGNFPGRFSGRQFSNSRSEMNVSTLELGDSALYLCASIYGNGGQTDTQYFGPGTRLTVL.

The chain links TRBV27 to TRBJ2-7; a possible D gene is TRBD1 (6 bases). CDR1 is MNHEY and CDR2 is SMNVEV in the germline V gene (reference sequence). The CDR3 has 12 residues. V lost 2 bases, J lost 6 bases, and 8 bases lay in between. The CDR3 is CASSLNRAEQYF. The DNA for the CDR3 is TGTGCCAGCAGTTTAAACAGGGCCGAGCAGTACTTC.

The rearrangement links TRBV11-2 to TRBJ1-1; 9 nucleotides match TRBD1. V lost 2 bases, J lost 5 bases, and 3 bases stayed unmatched. Germline assignment: CDR1 SGHAT and CDR2 FQNNGV. The CDR3 is 14 residues long. DNA for the CDR3: TGTGCCAGCAGCTTAATGACAGGGGGAACTGAAGCTTTCTTT. Its protein is CASSLMTGGTEAFF.

V usage is TRBV11-3 and J usage is TRBJ2-7; TRBD1 matches at 7 bases. Trimming took 5 bases from V and 2 from J; bases not matched to a gene: 9. CDR3 length: 15 amino acids. From germline, CDR1 is SGHNT and CDR2 YENEEA. The CDR3 region is CASSMPGQGAYEQYF. In DNA form, the CDR3 reads TGTGCCAGCAGCATGCCCGGCCAGGGGGCCTACGAGCAGTACTTC. Looking up the rest from reference TRBV11-3 and TRBJ2-7 gives the full variable domain: EAGVVQSPRYKIIEKKQPVAFWCNPISGHNTLYWYLQNLGQGPELLIRYENEEAVDDSQLPKDRFSAERLKGVDSTLKIQPAELGDSAVYLCASSMPGQGAYEQYFGPGTRLTVT.

The chain couples TRBV5-1 to TRBJ2-3, with 7 nucleotides matching TRBD2. V was clipped by 4 bases and J by 6 bases; unmatched bases: 17. The CDR3 is made up of 17 amino acids. Looked up from germline, CDR1 is SGHRS and CDR2 is YFSETQ. The CDR3 DNA reads TGCGCCAGCAGCATTGCGGATTGCGGGAGAGCGGCGGATACGCAGTATTTT. Translation: CASSIADCGRAADTQYF. The variable domain in full, with the rest retrieved from reference TRBV5-1 and TRBJ2-3, is KAGVTQTPRYLIKTRGQQVTLSCSPISGHRSVSWYQQTPGQGLQFLFEYFSETQRNKGNFPGRFSGRQFSNSRSEMNVSTLELGDSALYLCASSIADCGRAADTQYFGPGTRLTVL.

The chain combines TRBV5-1 with TRBJ2-1; 10 bases are shared with TRBD2. Germline lookup yields CDR1 SGHRS and CDR2 YFSETQ. V was clipped by 3 bases and J by 7 bases; unmatched bases: 10. The CDR3 contains 16 residues. The CDR3 sequence is CASSSRTSGTPNEQFF. The CDR3 region has the DNA TGCGCCAGCAGCTCGCGGACTAGCGGAACTCCTAATGAGCAGTTCTTC.

This chain connects TRBV7-6 to TRBJ2-1, with unresolved D. This CDR3 contains 12 residues. Germline loops: CDR1 SGHVS, CDR2 FNYEAQ. V was pared by 5 bases and J by 9 bases, with 11 bases between. This CDR3 is CASSPQTGEQFF. DNA of the CDR3: TGTGCCAGCAGCCCGCAGACGGGTGAGCAGTTCTTC.

This chain joins TRBV9 and TRBJ1-6, with 8 bases that match TRBD1. CDR3 length equals 16 residues. CDR1 SGDLS and CDR2 YYNGEE come from the germline V gene. J gave up 7 bases and V 2 bases, and 8 bases lay outside the gene matches. The DNA for the CDR3 is TGTGCCAGCAGCGTGACATCGACAGGGGACAATTCACCCCTCCACTTT. Its protein is CASSVTSTGDNSPLHF.

The chain combines TRBV6-5 with TRBJ2-2; 7 bases fit TRBD1. Germline lookup yields CDR1 MNHEY and CDR2 SVGAGI. The CDR3 consists of 15 residues. Trimming removed 2 bases from V and 0 bases from J; junction bases left unmatched: 0. The CDR3 protein is CASSYGTANTGELFF. The CDR3 region has the DNA TGTGCCAGCAGTTACGGGACAGCGAACACCGGGGAGCTGTTTTTT.

The sample holds one count of this clone. The chain is built from TRBV25-1 and TRBJ1-2; 7 bases align to TRBD1. The V and J ends lost 5 bases and 4 bases, in that order; junction bases with no gene match: 10. This CDR3 is built from 15 residues. CDR1 is MGHDK and CDR2 is SYGVNS in the germline V gene. Written as DNA, the CDR3 is TGTGCCAGCAGTCCTAGGGGGCGACTGGGCTATGGCTACACCTTC. The encoded protein is CASSPRGRLGYGYTF.

This clone was seen a single time. The genes are TRBV11-2 and TRBJ1-2; the match to TRBD1 covers 10 bases. Germline assignment: CDR1 SGHAT and CDR2 FQNNGV. The CDR3 loop spans 16 amino acids. The trim removed 5 bases at V and 4 bases at J, leaving 10 bases unmatched. The CDR3, as DNA: TGTGCCAGCAGCCCAGGAGGGGGACAGGGGACCTATGGCTACACCTTC. This gives the protein CASSPGGGQGTYGYTF.

The rearrangement links TRBV29-1 to TRBJ2-3; possibly TRBD2 for D (7 bases). Per germline, CDR1 SQVTM and CDR2 ANQGSEA. V was pared by 4 bases and J by 2 bases, with 22 bases between. The CDR3 consists of 17 residues. This CDR3 is CSVGARGAGASTDTQYF. DNA for the CDR3: TGCAGCGTTGGCGCCCGGGGGGCGGGGGCCTCCACAGATACGCAGTATTTT.

The rearrangement joins TRBV7-2 to TRBJ2-7; unclear D gene. V was pared by 1 base and J by 4 bases, with 11 bases between. CDR1 is SGHTA, CDR2 FQGNSA, per germline. CDR3 size: 14 residues. For the CDR3, the DNA is TGTGCCAGCAGCTTAGAGAGCCGAATATACGAGCAGTACTTC. Residues: CASSLESRIYEQYF.

The J gene is TRBJ2-7, the V gene TRBV19; 8 bases match TRBD1. Trimming cost V 5 bases and J 2 bases; bases outside gene matches: 5. Per germline, CDR1 LNHDA and CDR2 SQIVND (reference sequence). CDR3 length: 14 residues. CDR3 sequence: CASSGDRFTYEQYF. In DNA form, the CDR3 reads TGTGCCAGTAGTGGGGACAGGTTTACCTACGAGCAGTACTTC. Full variable domain (outside the CDR3, taken from reference TRBV19 and TRBJ2-7): DGGITQSPKYLFRKEGQNVTLSCEQNLNHDAMYWYRQDPGQGLRLIYYSQIVNDFQKGDIAEGYSVSREKKESFPLTVTSAQKNPTAFYLCASSGDRFTYEQYFGPGTRLTVT.

DNA for the CDR3: TGCAGCGCCCGATCGGGGGGAGCCAAAAACATTCAGTACTTC. It yields the protein CSARSGGAKNIQYF. This chain uses TRBV29-1 with TRBJ2-4; 7 nucleotides line up with TRBD2. Trimming removed 7 bases from V and 0 bases from J; junction bases left unmatched: 6. In germline, CDR1 is SQVTM, CDR2 ANQGSEA. This CDR3 has 14 amino acids.

The rearrangement joins TRBV5-1 to TRBJ1-1; D unclear. With 0 bases removed from V and 2 bases from J, the gap between germline ends came to 11 bases. Germline CDR1 and CDR2: SGHRS and YFSETQ. The CDR3 consists of 15 residues. This CDR3 reads CASSLEYTSNTEAFF. The CDR3 DNA follows: TGCGCCAGCAGCTTGGAGTATACAAGTAACACTGAAGCTTTCTTT.

This chain joins TRBV11-2 and TRBJ2-7, with TRBD1 matching 7 bases. J was trimmed by 5 bases and V by 4 bases; bases with no gene match: 8. The CDR3 is made up of 14 amino acids. The V gene's germline CDR1 is SGHAT and CDR2 FQNNGV. CDR3 sequence: CASSSAPRGHEQYF. The DNA of the CDR3 is TGTGCCAGCAGCTCCGCCCCGAGGGGGCACGAGCAGTACTTC.

This clone was counted a few times. The V and J genes are TRBV28 and TRBJ1-2; D is unresolved. Germline V gene lookup returns CDR1 MDHEN and CDR2 SYDVKM. The CDR3 consists of 13 residues. Trimming took 3 bases from V and 7 from J, leaving 12 bases between them. CDR3 nucleotide sequence: TGTGCCAGCAGTTTTTATCGTACTACTGGCTACACCTTC. It is translated as CASSFYRTTGYTF.

The rearrangement uses TRBV19 and TRBJ1-4; D gene ambiguous. Trimming cost V 6 bases and J 7 bases, with 9 bases left between them. Germline CDR1 LNHDA, CDR2 SQIVND (reference sequence). The CDR3 spans 12 residues. The CDR3 DNA reads TGTGCCAGTAGCACCCCGGTTGAAAAACTGTTTTTT. The encoded protein is CASSTPVEKLFF.

This chain uses TRBV11-2 with TRBJ2-7, with D perhaps matching TRBD1 (6 bases). V was cut by 5 bases and J by 7 bases, with 18 bases left in between. CDR3 length: 14 residues. Germline V gene lookup returns CDR1 SGHAT and CDR2 FQNNGV. This CDR3 is CASSPHKQGNEQYF. For the CDR3, the DNA is TGTGCCAGCAGCCCTCACAAACAGGGAAATGAGCAGTACTTC.

The chain has TRBV6-5 and TRBJ2-7; TRBD2 matches at 7 bases. CDR3 length equals 15 residues. Per germline, CDR1 MNHEY and CDR2 SVGAGI. V lost 0 bases, J lost 3 bases, and 5 bases stayed unmatched. CDR3 coding DNA: TGTGCCAGCAGTTACTCACACCGCGGGGGCTACGAGCAGTACTTC. This gives the protein CASSYSHRGGYEQYF.

The chain recombines TRBV7-8 with TRBJ1-3, with a weak D call TRBD1 (5 bases). V lost 1 base and J 0 bases, leaving 13 bases between the germline ends. The CDR3 covers 17 residues. The germline gives CDR1 SGHVS, CDR2 FQNEAQ. The CDR3 here is CASSLEGAGRSGNTIYF. The CDR3 nucleotides are TGTGCCAGCAGCTTAGAAGGGGCAGGGCGCTCTGGAAACACCATATATTTT.

This chain uses TRBV4-3 with TRBJ1-1, with a possible D match to TRBD1 (6 bases). CDR3 length: 16 residues. The germline V gene has CDR1 LGHNA and CDR2 YSLEER. Trimming removed 5 bases from V and 0 bases from J, with 16 bases in between. CDR3 DNA: TGCGCCAGCAGCTCTCCGGGGGGCGGGTTGAACACTGAAGCTTTCTTT. As protein: CASSSPGGGLNTEAFF.

The V call is TRBV5-8, the J call TRBJ2-7; maybe TRBD2 (6 bases). Trimming removed 0 bases from V and 4 bases from J, with 20 bases in between. The CDR3 has 17 residues. Germline values: CDR1 SGHTS, CDR2 YDEGEE. The CDR3 DNA follows: TGTGCCAGCAGCTTGGAAGTTAGATCGGGACTCTTTTACGAGCAGTACTTC. This encodes CASSLEVRSGLFYEQYF.